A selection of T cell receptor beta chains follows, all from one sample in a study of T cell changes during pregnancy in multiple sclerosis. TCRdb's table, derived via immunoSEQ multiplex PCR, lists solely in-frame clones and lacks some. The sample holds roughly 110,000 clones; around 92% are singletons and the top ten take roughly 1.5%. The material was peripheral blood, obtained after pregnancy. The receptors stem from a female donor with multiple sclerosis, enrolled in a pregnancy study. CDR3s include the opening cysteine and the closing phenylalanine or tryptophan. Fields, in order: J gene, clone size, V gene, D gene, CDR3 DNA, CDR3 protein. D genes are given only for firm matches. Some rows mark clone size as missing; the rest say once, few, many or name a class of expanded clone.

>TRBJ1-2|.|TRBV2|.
TGTGCCAGCAGAGAAACCGGGACGGGGGTCTATGGCTACACCTTC
CASRETGTGVYGYTF
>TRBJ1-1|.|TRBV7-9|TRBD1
TGTGCCAGCAGCTTACTTAAGGGGGCAACTGAAGCTTTCTTT
CASSLLKGATEAFF
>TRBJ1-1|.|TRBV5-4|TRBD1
TGTGCCAGCAGGCCACAGGGGGCAGGCACTGAAGCTTTCTTT
CASRPQGAGTEAFF
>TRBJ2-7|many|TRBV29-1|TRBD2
TGCAGCGTAAACAGCGGGGCCTACGAGCAGTACTTC
CSVNSGAYEQYF
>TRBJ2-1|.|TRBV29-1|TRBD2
TGCAGCGCCCGAGGGGGGACTAGCGGGAGCTCAGCCTACAATGAGCAGTTCTTC
CSARGGTSGSSAYNEQFF
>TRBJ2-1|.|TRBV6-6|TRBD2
TGTGCCAGCAGAATTGGACTAGCGGGGTACAATGAGCAGTTCTTC
CASRIGLAGYNEQFF
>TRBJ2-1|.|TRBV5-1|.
TGCGCCAGCAGCTCTACAGGGGAGGCCGGGGATGAGCAGTTCTTC
CASSSTGEAGDEQFF
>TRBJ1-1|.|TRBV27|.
TGTGCCAGTGGCAGAACTGAAGCTTTCTTT
CASGRTEAFF
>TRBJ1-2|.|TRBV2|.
TGTGCCAGCAGTGAAAGTACAACGCCTAACTATGGCTACACCTTC
CASSESTTPNYGYTF
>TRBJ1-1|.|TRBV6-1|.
TGTGCCAGCATCAGCAGGAATCTTGAAGCTTTCTTT
CASISRNLEAFF
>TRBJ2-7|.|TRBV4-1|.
TGCGCCAGCAGCCATGGGGCGGTAAGCTCCTACGAGCAGTACTTC
CASSHGAVSSYEQYF
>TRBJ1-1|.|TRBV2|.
TGTGCCAGCAGTGATGGGCTCCCTGCCACTGAAGCTTTCTTT
CASSDGLPATEAFF
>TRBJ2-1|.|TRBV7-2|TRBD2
TGTGCCAGCAGCTTAGAACTTCGACTAGCCCATGAGCAGTTCTTC
CASSLELRLAHEQFF
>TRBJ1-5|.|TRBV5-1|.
TGCGCCAGCAGCTTGGAGCCGGGGGATCAGCCCCAGCATTTT
CASSLEPGDQPQHF
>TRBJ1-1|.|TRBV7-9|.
TGTGCCAGCAGCTTAGAAGCCTTTAACACTGAAGCTTTCTTT
CASSLEAFNTEAFF
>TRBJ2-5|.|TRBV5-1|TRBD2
TGCGCCAGCAGCTCGTCCGTCTTAGCGGGGGCTCAGGAGACCCAGTACTTC
CASSSSVLAGAQETQYF
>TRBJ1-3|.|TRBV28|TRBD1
TGTGCCAGCAGGCCAACAGGGGGCCCTGGAAACACCATATATTTT
CASRPTGGPGNTIYF
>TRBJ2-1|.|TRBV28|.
TGTGCCAGCACTTGGAGTAGTGAGCAGTTCTTC
CASTWSSEQFF
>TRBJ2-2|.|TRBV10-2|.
TGCGCCAGCAGTAGAACAGGGGGGGGCACCGGGGAGCTGTTTTTT
CASSRTGGGTGELFF
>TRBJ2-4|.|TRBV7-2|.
TGTGCCAGCAGCTTAGGCGGCATTCAGTACTTC
CASSLGGIQYF
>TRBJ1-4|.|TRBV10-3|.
TGTGCCATCAGTGAGCAGGGGACGACTAATGAAAAACTGTTTTTT
CAISEQGTTNEKLFF
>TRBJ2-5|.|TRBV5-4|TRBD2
TGTGCCAGCAGCTTGGCGGCTGGGAGGGGGACCCAGTACTTC
CASSLAAGRGTQYF
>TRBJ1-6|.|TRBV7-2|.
TGTGCCAGCAGCTCCAGGGTAGGACCCCTCCACTTT
CASSSRVGPLHF
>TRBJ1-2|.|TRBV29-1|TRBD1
TGCAGCGTTGAAGGGGTGGGGACAGGTTATGGCTACACCTTC
CSVEGVGTGYGYTF
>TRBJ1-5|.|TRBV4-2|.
TGTGCCAGCAGCCAAGTTGGCTCAGGGTTGGGACAGCCCCAGCATTTT
CASSQVGSGLGQPQHF
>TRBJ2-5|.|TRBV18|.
TGTGCCAGCTCACCCGATGAGCCAAAGACCCAGTACTTC
CASSPDEPKTQYF
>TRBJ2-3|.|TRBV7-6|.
TGTGCCAGCAGCTTATCGGCAGGATCTAGCACAGATACGCAGTATTTT
CASSLSAGSSTDTQYF
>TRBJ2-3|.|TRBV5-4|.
TGTGCCAGCAGCTTGTCCTCCGGGGCAGATACGCAGTATTTT
CASSLSSGADTQYF
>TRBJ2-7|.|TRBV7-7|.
TGTGCCAGCAGCCCCTCACCTACAGGTCACGAGCAGTACTTC
CASSPSPTGHEQYF
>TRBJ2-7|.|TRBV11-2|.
TGTGCCAGCAGCTTCGCGCCCTCCTACGAGCAGTACTTC
CASSFAPSYEQYF
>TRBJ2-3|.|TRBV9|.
TGTGCCAGCAGCATGAGGGGGTTCACAGATACGCAGTATTTT
CASSMRGFTDTQYF
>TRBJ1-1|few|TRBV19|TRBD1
TGTGCCAGTAGCAGAGACAGGGCGAACACTGAAGCTTTCTTT
CASSRDRANTEAFF
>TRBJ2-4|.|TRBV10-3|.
TGTGCCATCAGCTCCCGGGGAAAAAACATTCAGTACTTC
CAISSRGKNIQYF
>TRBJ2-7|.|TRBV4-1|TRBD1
TGCGCCAGCAGCCCGCTACAGGGGCCGACCTACGAGCAGTACTTC
CASSPLQGPTYEQYF
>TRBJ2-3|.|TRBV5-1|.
TGCGCCAGCAGCTCCTTCGGAGATACGCAGTATTTT
CASSSFGDTQYF
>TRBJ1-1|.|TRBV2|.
TGTGCCAGCAGTGGGGTACAGATGAACACTGAAGCTTTCTTT
CASSGVQMNTEAFF